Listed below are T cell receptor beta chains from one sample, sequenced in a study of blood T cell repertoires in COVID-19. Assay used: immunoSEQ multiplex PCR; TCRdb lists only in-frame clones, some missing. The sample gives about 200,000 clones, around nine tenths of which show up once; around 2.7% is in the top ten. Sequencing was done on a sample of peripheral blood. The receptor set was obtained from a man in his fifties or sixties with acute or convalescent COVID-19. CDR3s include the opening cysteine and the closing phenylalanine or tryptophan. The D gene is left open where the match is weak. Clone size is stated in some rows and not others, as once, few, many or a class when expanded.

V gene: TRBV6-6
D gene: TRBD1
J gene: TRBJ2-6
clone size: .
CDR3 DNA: TGTGCCAGCAGTTCCCACGACAGGGTTGGGGCCAACGTCCTGACTTTC
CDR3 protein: CASSSHDRVGANVLTF

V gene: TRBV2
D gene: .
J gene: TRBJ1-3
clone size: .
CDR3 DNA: TGTGCCACCAAACCTAACTCTGGAAACACCATATATTTT
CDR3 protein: CATKPNSGNTIYF

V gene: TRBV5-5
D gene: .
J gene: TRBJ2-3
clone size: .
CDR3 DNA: TGTGCCAGCAGCTTGTGGGAGCCTAGCACAGATACGCAGTATTTT
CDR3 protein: CASSLWEPSTDTQYF

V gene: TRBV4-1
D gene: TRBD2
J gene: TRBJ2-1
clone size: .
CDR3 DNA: TGCGCCAGCAGCCGAGGGGGACTAGCGGGGAACAATGAGCAGTTCTTC
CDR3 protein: CASSRGGLAGNNEQFF

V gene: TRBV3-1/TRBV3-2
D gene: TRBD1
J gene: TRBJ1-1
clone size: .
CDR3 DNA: TGTGCCAGCAGCCAAGATAGCCAGGGGGTACGAGGGGCCACTGAAGCTTTCTTT
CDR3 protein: CASSQDSQGVRGATEAFF

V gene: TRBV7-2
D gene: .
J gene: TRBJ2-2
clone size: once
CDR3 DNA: TGTGCCAGCAGCTTTGGAGCGGGGAACACCGGGGAGCTGTTTTTT
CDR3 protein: CASSFGAGNTGELFF

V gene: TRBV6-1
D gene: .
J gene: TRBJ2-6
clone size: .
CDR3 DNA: TGTGCCAGCAGTGTTCAGGGCGGCTCTGGGGCCAACGTCCTGACTTTC
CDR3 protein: CASSVQGGSGANVLTF

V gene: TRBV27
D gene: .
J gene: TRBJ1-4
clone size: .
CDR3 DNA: TGTGCCAGCAGTGAAAGACCCAGGGGCACTAATGAAAAACTGTTTTTT
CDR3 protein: CASSERPRGTNEKLFF

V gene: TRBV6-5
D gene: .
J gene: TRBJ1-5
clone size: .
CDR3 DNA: TGTGCCAGCTCAGGTGGGCGTATAGGCAATCAGCCCCAGCATTTT
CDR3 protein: CASSGGRIGNQPQHF

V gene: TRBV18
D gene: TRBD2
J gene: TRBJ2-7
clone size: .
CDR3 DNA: TGTGCCAGCTCACCTAGCGGGGGGCCCAAGAGCTCCTACGAGCAGTACTTC
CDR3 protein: CASSPSGGPKSSYEQYF

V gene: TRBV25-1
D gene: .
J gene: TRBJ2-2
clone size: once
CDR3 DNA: TGTGCCAGCAGTGAGGTGGGCCGGGGGGAGCTGTTTTTT
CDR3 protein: CASSEVGRGELFF

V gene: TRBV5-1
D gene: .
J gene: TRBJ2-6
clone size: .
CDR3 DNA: TGCGCCAGCAGCCCCGAACTAAACTCTGGGGCCAACGTCCTGACTTTC
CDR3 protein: CASSPELNSGANVLTF

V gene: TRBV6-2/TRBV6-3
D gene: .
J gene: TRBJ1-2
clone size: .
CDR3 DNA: TGTGCCAGCAGTTACCCGCCGCTCGGGGGCTACACCTTC
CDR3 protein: CASSYPPLGGYTF

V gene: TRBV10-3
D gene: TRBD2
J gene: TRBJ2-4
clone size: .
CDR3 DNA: TGTGCCATCAGTGCTAGCGGGGGGGCTCTTTTAGCCAAAAACATTCAGTACTTC
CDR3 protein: CAISASGGALLAKNIQYF

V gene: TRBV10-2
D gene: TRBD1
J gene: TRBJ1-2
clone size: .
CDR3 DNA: TGCGCCAGCAGTGATCCAGGGACAGCTTATGGCTACACCTTC
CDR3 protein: CASSDPGTAYGYTF

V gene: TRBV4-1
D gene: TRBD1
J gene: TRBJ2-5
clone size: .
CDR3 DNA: TGCGCCAGCAGCCCCTCGGGACAGGGGGAGACCCAGTACTTC
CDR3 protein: CASSPSGQGETQYF

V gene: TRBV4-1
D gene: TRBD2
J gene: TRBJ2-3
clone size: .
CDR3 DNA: TGCGCCAGCAGCCAAGCTCTAGCGGGGGCCCCCGAGGATACGCAGTATTTT
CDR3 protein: CASSQALAGAPEDTQYF

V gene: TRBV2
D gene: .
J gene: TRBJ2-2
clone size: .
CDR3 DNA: TGTGCCAGCAGTCCTTCAGGGTACACCGGGGAGCTGTTTTTT
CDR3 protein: CASSPSGYTGELFF

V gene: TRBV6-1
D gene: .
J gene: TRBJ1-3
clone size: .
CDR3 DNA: TGTGCCAGCAGTGAAGTTATCAGATCCTCCTCTGGAAACACCATATATTTT
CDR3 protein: CASSEVIRSSSGNTIYF

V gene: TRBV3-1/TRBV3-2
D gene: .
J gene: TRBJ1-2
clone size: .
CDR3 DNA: TGTGCCAGCAGCCAATTCCTCAAAAAACAGGGTAAATATGGCTACACCTTC
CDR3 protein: CASSQFLKKQGKYGYTF

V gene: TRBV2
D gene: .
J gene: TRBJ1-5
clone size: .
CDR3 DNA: TGTGCCAGCAAGGAGGGTACTAGCAATCAGCCCCAGCATTTT
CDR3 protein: CASKEGTSNQPQHF

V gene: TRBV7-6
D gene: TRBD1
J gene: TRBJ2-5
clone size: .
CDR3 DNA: TGTGCCAGCAGCTTAGCGGGGGGACAGGGACCCAAAGAGACCCAGTACTTC
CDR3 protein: CASSLAGGQGPKETQYF

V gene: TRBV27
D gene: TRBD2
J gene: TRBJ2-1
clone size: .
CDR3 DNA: TGTGCCAGCACCGCAAGCGGGGGGTCCAATGAGCAGTTCTTC
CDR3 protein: CASTASGGSNEQFF

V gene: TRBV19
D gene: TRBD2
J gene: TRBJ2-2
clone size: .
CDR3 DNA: TGTGCCAGTAGTGCTGGCGGTAGCGGGGGGCCGAACACCGGGGAGCTGTTTTTT
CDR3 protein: CASSAGGSGGPNTGELFF

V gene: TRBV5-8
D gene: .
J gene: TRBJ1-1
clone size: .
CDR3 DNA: TGTGCCAGCAGCTTGGATCTGGACACAACTGAAGCTTTCTTT
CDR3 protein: CASSLDLDTTEAFF

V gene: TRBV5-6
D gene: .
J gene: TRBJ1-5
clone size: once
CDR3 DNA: TGTGCCAGCAGCCCAACGTTAGTGGAAGGGGTCCCAGGCAATCAGCCCCAGCATTTT
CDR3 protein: CASSPTLVEGVPGNQPQHF

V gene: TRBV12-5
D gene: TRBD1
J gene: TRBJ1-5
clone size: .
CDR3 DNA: TGTGCTAGTGGTTTGGTAACGGCCCAGACAGGGAAGCCCCAGCATTTT
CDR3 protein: CASGLVTAQTGKPQHF

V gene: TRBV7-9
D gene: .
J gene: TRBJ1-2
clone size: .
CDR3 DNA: TGTGCCAGCAGCCCTGCTGGCCGCTCTAACTATGGCTACACCTTC
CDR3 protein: CASSPAGRSNYGYTF

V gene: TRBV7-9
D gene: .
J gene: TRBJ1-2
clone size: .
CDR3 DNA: TGTGCCAGCAGCTCTACATTGAGGGCCCGAATTAACTATGGCTACACCTTC
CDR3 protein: CASSSTLRARINYGYTF